This TCR beta chain stems from a study of T cell responses to AZD1222 COVID-19 vaccine. Overall study findings and caveats: It was only a handful of AZD1222 recipients who were seropositive at baseline. Per reports, nearly half of all spike-specific TCRs target regions that are unmutated in variants. Researchers took repertoire samples only after the peak T cell response had come.

Assay used: immunoSEQ multiplex PCR; TCRdb lists only in-frame clones, some missing. The table has approximately 140,000 clones, roughly 90% seen once. The V gene's germline CDR1 is MGHRA and CDR2 YSYEKL. With 0 bases clipped from V and 4 bases from J, the junction kept 2 bases outside the gene matches. CDR3 size: 15 residues. With regard to this clone: Its target is unknown.

Doses given second, at about 4 or about 12 weeks, were pooled. The chain has TRBV4-1 and TRBJ2-5; TRBD2 aligns across 10 bases. The sequence came from an adult who received the AZD1222 COVID-19 vaccine. The sequences come from peripheral blood, collected 28 days after the second AZD1222 dose. In DNA, the CDR3 is TGCGCCAGCAGCCAAGACTGGACTAGCGGAGAGACCCAGTACTTC. The encoded protein is CASSQDWTSGETQYF.